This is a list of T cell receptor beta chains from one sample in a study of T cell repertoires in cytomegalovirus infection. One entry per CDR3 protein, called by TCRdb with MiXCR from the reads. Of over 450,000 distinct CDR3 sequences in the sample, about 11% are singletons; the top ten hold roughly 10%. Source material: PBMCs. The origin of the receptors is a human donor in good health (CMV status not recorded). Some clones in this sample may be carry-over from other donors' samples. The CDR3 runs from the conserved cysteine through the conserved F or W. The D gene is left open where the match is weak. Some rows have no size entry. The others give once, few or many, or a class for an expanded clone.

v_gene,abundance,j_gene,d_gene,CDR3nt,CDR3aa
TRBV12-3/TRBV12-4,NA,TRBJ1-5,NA,TGTGCCAGCGGGCCTCGTAGCAATCAGCCCCAGCATTTT,CASGPRSNQPQHF
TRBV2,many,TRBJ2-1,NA,TGTGCCAGCAGTGAATGGAAGGGTTCGAATGAGCAGTTCTTC,CASSEWKGSNEQFF
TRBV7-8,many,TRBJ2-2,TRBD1,TGTGCCAGCAGCCTAAGGACAGGGACCGGGGAGCTGTTTTTT,CASSLRTGTGELFF
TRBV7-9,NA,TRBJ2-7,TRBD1,TGTGCCAGCAGCCAGGGGGCAGGAATTTCCTACGAGCAGTACTTC,CASSQGAGISYEQYF
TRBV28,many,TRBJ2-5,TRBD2,TGTGCCAGCAGCGGGACTAGCGGACGCGAAGAGACCCAGTACTTC,CASSGTSGREETQYF
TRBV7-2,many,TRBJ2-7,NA,TGTGCCAGCAGCTCGGGATGGAGCGAGCAGTACTTC,CASSSGWSEQYF
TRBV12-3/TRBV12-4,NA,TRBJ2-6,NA,TGTGCCAGCAGCCGCGGGGCAGGGCCTGGGGCCAACGTCCTGACTTTC,CASSRGAGPGANVLTF
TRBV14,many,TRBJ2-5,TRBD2,TGTGCCAGCAGCCAAGGGGCGACTAGCGGGAGGCGCCAAGAGACCCAGTACTTC,CASSQGATSGRRQETQYF
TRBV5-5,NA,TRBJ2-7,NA,TGTGCCAGCAGCTTGGGGGGTCACGAGCAGTACTTC,CASSLGGHEQYF
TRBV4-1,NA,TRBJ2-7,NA,TGCGCCAGCAGCCAAGACGGTATCGAGCAGTACTTC,CASSQDGIEQYF
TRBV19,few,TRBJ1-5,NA,TGTGCCAGTAGTCAGACGGACGGGAAGCAGCCCCAGCATTTT,CASSQTDGKQPQHF
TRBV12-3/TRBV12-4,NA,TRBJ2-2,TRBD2,TGTGCCAGCAGGGGCGGGGCGGGAGACACCGGGGAGCTGTTTTTT,CASRGGAGDTGELFF
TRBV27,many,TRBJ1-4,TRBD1,TGTGCCAGCAGTTTAAGGGACAGGGAGGGTGAAAAACTGTTTTTT,CASSLRDREGEKLFF
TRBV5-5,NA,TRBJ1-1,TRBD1,TGTGCCAGCAGCCTGACCGGGACAGGGTCGACTGAAGCTTTCTTT,CASSLTGTGSTEAFF
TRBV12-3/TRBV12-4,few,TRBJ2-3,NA,TGTGCCAGCAGTTCCCTGAAAACGCAGTATTTT,CASSSLKTQYF
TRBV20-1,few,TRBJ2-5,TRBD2,TGCAGTGCTATAAGCGGGAGGGCCGCAGAGACCCAGTACTTC,CSAISGRAAETQYF
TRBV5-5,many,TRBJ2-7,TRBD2,TGTGCCAGCAGCCCAGGACTAGCGCTTTCCTACGAGCAGTACTTC,CASSPGLALSYEQYF
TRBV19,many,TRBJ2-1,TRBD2,TGTGCCAGTACCCTAAGGACTAGCGGATCCTACAATGAGCAGTTCTTC,CASTLRTSGSYNEQFF
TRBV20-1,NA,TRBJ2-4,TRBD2,TGCAGTGCTAGGGTAGCGGGAGGCCCTCTTAATCAGTACTTC,CSARVAGGPLNQYF
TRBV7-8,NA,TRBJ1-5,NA,TGTGCCATCAGCTCGAAGGGAAGAAATCAGCCCCAGCATTTT,CAISSKGRNQPQHF
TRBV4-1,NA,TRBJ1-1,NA,TGCGCCAGCAGCCAAGAAAATGGAGTAGAGGCTTTCTTT,CASSQENGVEAFF
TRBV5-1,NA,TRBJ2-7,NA,TGCGCCAGCAGACCTAACCCGCTTTACGAGCAGTACTTC,CASRPNPLYEQYF
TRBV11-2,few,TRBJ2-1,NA,TGTGCCAGCAGCTTAGACCCCAGGGGGGTAATAAATGAGCAGTTCTTC,CASSLDPRGVINEQFF
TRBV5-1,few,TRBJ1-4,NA,TGCGCCAGCAGCTTAAGGGCTCAAGGCGAAAAACTGTTTTTT,CASSLRAQGEKLFF
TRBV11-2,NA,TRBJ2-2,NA,TGTGCCAGCAGCTCGATAAACACCGGGGAGCTGTTTTTT,CASSSINTGELFF
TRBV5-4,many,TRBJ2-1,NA,TGTGCCAGCAGCTTAGGGAGTAAGTTTGAGCAGTTCTTC,CASSLGSKFEQFF
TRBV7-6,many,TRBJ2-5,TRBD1,TGTGCCAGCAGCTTAGTCGGACAGGGAGAGACCCAGTACTTC,CASSLVGQGETQYF
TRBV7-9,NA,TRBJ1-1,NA,TGTGCCAGCAGCTTAGTGGAGGGAAGTGGAACTGAAGCTTTCTTT,CASSLVEGSGTEAFF
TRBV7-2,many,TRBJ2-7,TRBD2,TGTGCCAGCAGCTTAAGTCCTAGCGGGGTGTACGAGCAGTACTTC,CASSLSPSGVYEQYF
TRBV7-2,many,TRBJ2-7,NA,TGTGCCAGCAGCTTCCTCAATCATCCCCGATACGAGCAGTACTTC,CASSFLNHPRYEQYF
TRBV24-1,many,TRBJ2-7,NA,TGTGCCACCAGTGACCCGGACACTTCCTACGAGCAGTACTTC,CATSDPDTSYEQYF
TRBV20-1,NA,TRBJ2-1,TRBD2,TGCAGTGCTAGAGATGGGGGACTAGCGGTCAATGAGCAGTTCTTC,CSARDGGLAVNEQFF
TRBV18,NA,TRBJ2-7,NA,TGTGCCAGCTCACCTACTCTAGGAGGCTACGAGCAGTACTTC,CASSPTLGGYEQYF
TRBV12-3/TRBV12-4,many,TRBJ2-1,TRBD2,TGTGCCAGCAGTTACACGGGGGGTGATAATGAGCAGTTCTTC,CASSYTGGDNEQFF
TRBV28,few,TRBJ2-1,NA,TGTGCCTCCTCAGGGAGGATAGGGGCCGTCGACAATGAGCAGTTCTTC,CASSGRIGAVDNEQFF
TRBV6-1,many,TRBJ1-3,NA,TGTGCCAGCAGTGAAGTGGGATCCTCTGGAAACACCATATATTTT,CASSEVGSSGNTIYF
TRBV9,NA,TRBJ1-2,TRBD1,TGTGCCAGCAGCGTAGGTACAGGGGTGGCCTATGGCTACACCTTC,CASSVGTGVAYGYTF
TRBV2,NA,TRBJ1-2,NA,TGTGCCAGCAGTGGGGGGGGACAAAAGCTAAGATATGGCTACACCTTC,CASSGGGQKLRYGYTF
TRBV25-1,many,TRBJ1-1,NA,TGTGCCAGCAGTGAACCCCCCGCGGATCAAAACACTGAAGCTTTCTTT,CASSEPPADQNTEAFF
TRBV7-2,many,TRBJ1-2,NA,TGTGCCAGCAGCTTAGCCACAGCATTTGATGGCTACACCTTC,CASSLATAFDGYTF
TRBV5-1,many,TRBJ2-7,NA,TGTGCCAGCAGCTTAGCACGGTCCTACGAGCAGTACTTC,CASSLARSYEQYF
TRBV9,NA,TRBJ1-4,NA,TGTGCCAGCAGCGTAGCCGGGGGTGAAAAACTGTTTTTT,CASSVAGGEKLFF
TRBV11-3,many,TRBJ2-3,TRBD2,TGTGCCAGCAGCTTAGGGGGACTAGCGGACACAGATACGCAGTATTTT,CASSLGGLADTDTQYF
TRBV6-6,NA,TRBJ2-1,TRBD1,TGTGCCAGCAGTTACCCCAGGACAGGGGGATTCCTAAGCTCCTACAATGAGCAGTTCTTC,CASSYPRTGGFLSSYNEQFF
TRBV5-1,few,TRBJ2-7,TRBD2,TGCGCCAGCAGTGGACTAGCGGGGGCCAGCTCCTACGAGCAGTACTTC,CASSGLAGASSYEQYF
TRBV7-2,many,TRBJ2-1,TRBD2,TGTGCCAGCAGCTTACTAGCGGGAGGGTTTAATGAGCAGTTCTTC,CASSLLAGGFNEQFF
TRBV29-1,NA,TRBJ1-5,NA,TGCAGCGTTGCCAGGGATAGCAATCAGCCCCAGCATTTT,CSVARDSNQPQHF
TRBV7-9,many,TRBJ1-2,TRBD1,TGTGCCAGCAGCTTAGCAGGGACAGGGATAGATGGCTACACCTTC,CASSLAGTGIDGYTF
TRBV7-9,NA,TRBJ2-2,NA,TGTGCCAGCAGCTCCCCCGGCGGGGAGCTGTTTTTT,CASSSPGGELFF
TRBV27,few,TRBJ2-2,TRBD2,TGTGCCAGCAGGGCAACTAGCGGGAGGGCCGGGGAGCTGTTTTTT,CASRATSGRAGELFF
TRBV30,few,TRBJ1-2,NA,TGTGCCTGGAGGGACAAGAACCCAAGCGACTATGGCTACACCTTC,CAWRDKNPSDYGYTF
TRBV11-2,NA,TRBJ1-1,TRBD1,TGTGCCAGCAGTGAGGGGGCGGGTGCTTTCTTT,CASSEGAGAFF